A selection of T cell receptor beta chains follows, all from one sample in a study of tumour-infiltrating T cells in Burkitt lymphoma. The table came from immunoSEQ multiplex PCR; TCRdb's copy has only in-frame clones and leaves some out. The repertoire includes roughly 1,000 clones, approximately 17% of them detected once, and 47% sits in the top ten. The specimen sequenced was tumor tissue. Receptor source: a human donor with Burkitt lymphoma. Each CDR3 is given with its conserved first and last residue.

length: 14; V: TRBV2; CDR3: CASSYTQGAYEQYF
length: 13; V: TRBV7-7; CDR3: CASSRGGADTQYF
length: 14; V: TRBV19; CDR3: CATKGRNDQETQYF
length: 15; V: TRBV28; CDR3: CASSYGLAGQETQYF
length: 17; V: TRBV21-1; CDR3: CASSPHETGLRCDTQYF
length: 15; V: TRBV19; CDR3: CASSILPGGGAEAFF
length: 14; V: TRBV28; CDR3: CASSPLLGSGELFF
length: 13; V: TRBV7-8; CDR3: CASSYESAGELFF
length: 18; V: TRBV5-6; CDR3: CASSPWTGGLIGNTEAFF
length: 14; V: TRBV7-9; CDR3: CASSKTSASYEQYF
length: 15; V: TRBV5-4; CDR3: CASSLVEGAYTEAFF
length: 14; V: TRBV28; CDR3: CASSYTQGAYEQYF
length: 14; V: TRBV5-1; CDR3: CASSLVNSEDEQYF
length: 14; V: TRBV27; CDR3: CASSLSRDRDPQFF
length: 15; V: TRBV14; CDR3: CASSQDYGRRETQYF
length: 14; V: TRBV5-1; CDR3: CASSLWDSDTEAFF
length: 17; V: TRBV19; CDR3: CASTSMGGFYSNQPQHF
length: 16; V: TRBV5-6; CDR3: CASSPISGTGNTEAFF
length: 15; V: TRBV6-6; CDR3: CASSSTGDGSYEQYF
length: 15; V: TRBV2; CDR3: CASSEDSTGPGELFF
length: 12; V: TRBV2; CDR3: CASGWTGPGYTF
length: 18; V: TRBV5-1; CDR3: CASSLDGDTSRVRYGYTF
length: 13; V: TRBV10-3; CDR3: CAISQRAGTEAFF
length: 14; V: TRBV6-5; CDR3: CASSYGEAGTEAFF
length: 14; V: TRBV9; CDR3: CASSVEAGVTEAFF
length: 14; V: TRBV19; CDR3: CASSIRHGAEKLFF
length: 12; V: TRBV5-6; CDR3: CASSLSSQPQHF
length: 13; V: TRBV2; CDR3: CASSDYRFSEAFF
length: 16; V: TRBV5-1; CDR3: CASSWRPQIMNTEAFF
length: 15; V: TRBV9; CDR3: CASSPRGLADYEQYF
length: 14; V: TRBV2; CDR3: CASSGLAGTYEQYF
length: 19; V: TRBV11-3; CDR3: CASSSRWRTPWALYNEQFF
length: 13; V: TRBV6-5; CDR3: CASSGGFNYGYTF
length: 13; V: TRBV28; CDR3: CAGLKTGTDTQYF
length: 14; V: TRBV13; CDR3: CASSSTAANTEAFF
length: 15; V: TRBV13; CDR3: CASSFRGSRGNEQFF
length: 13; V: TRBV7-2; CDR3: CASSWTSSYEQYF
length: 16; V: TRBV27; CDR3: CASSPSWGLVYYEQYF
length: 14; V: TRBV5-5; CDR3: CASSLAWGMETQYF
length: 15; V: TRBV5-1; CDR3: CASSLDILARETQYF
length: 15; V: TRBV5-5; CDR3: CASSSDRSTNEKLFF
length: 14; V: TRBV7-9; CDR3: CASSLVATTGELFF
length: 17; V: TRBV4-3; CDR3: CASSQAVDSGIGETQYF
length: 14; V: TRBV29-1; CDR3: CSVEAGWVGNEQFF
length: 15; V: TRBV28; CDR3: CASSYGGGSYNEQFF
length: 13; V: TRBV7-7; CDR3: CASSLAWGTEAFF
length: 16; V: TRBV27; CDR3: CASSWTGGAVNTEAFF
length: 13; V: TRBV5-4; CDR3: CASSTDRGKGYTF
length: 16; V: TRBV7-2; CDR3: CASSLASQASWEKLFF
length: 13; V: TRBV14; CDR3: CASSRDPWYEQYF
length: 14; V: TRBV2; CDR3: CASSEGRGYSPLHF
length: 10; V: TRBV2; CDR3: CASQGNEQFF
length: 14; V: TRBV7-7; CDR3: CASSLLGEEDTQYF
length: 15; V: TRBV5-1; CDR3: CASSPTDGVQETQYF
length: 14; V: TRBV28; CDR3: CASSFGTSTDTQYF
length: 15; V: TRBV5-1; CDR3: CASSLLISGGETQYF
length: 16; V: TRBV5-1; CDR3: CASTGGGEFYREPQHF
length: 17; V: TRBV28; CDR3: CASSFLFVESTTQPQHF
length: 12; V: TRBV29-1; CDR3: CSVVGNSYEQYF